These 15 T cell receptor beta chains originate from one sample sequenced in a study of blood T cell repertoires in COVID-19. The table came from immunoSEQ multiplex PCR; TCRdb's copy has only in-frame clones and leaves some out. The data show roughly 400,000 clones, over 75% seen once. The sequenced sample consisted of PBMCs or T cells enriched from blood (not recorded which). These receptors all come from a man aged 25-45 years who had recovered from COVID-19.

This clone was recorded once. The J gene is TRBJ2-7, the V gene TRBV7-9; D possibly corresponds to TRBD1 (6 bases). The CDR3 is 14 residues long. V lost 7 bases and J 0 bases, leaving 13 bases between the germline ends. CDR1 is SEHNR, CDR2 FQNEAQ, per germline (reference sequence). The CDR3 DNA reads TGTGCCAGCAACCAGGACAGCAGCTCCTACGAGCAGTACTTC. Its protein product is CASNQDSSSYEQYF.

The chain combines TRBV27 with TRBJ2-1, with 12 bases that match TRBD1. CDR3 size: 17 residues. The J segment lost 6 bases and the V segment lost 3 bases, leaving 9 bases of the junction unmatched. CDR1 and CDR2 (germline): MNHEY, SMNVEV (reference sequence). The CDR3 sequence is CASSFYSGTGGINEQFF. In nucleotides, the CDR3 is TGTGCCAGCAGTTTCTACTCCGGGACAGGGGGCATCAATGAGCAGTTCTTC.

The chain recombines TRBV2 with TRBJ1-1, with 10 bases lining up with TRBD1. V gave up 0 bases and J gave up 3 bases; unmatched junction bases: 1. Germline lookup yields CDR1 SNHLY and CDR2 FYNNEI. CDR3 length: 15 amino acids. CDR3 sequence reads: CASSEAGQGYTEAFF. In nucleotides, the CDR3 is TGTGCCAGCAGTGAAGCGGGACAGGGGTACACTGAAGCTTTCTTT.

V is TRBV19 and J is TRBJ1-5; the D gene is possibly TRBD1 (5 bases). The CDR3 is 17 amino acids. The germline gives CDR1 LNHDA, CDR2 SQIVND (reference sequence). V lost 1 base and J 3 bases, leaving 16 bases between the germline ends. Here the CDR3 DNA reads TGTGCCAGTAGTATAGGAATCGATGCGACAGTCAATCAGCCCCAGCATTTT. Translating it yields CASSIGIDATVNQPQHF.

The rearrangement links TRBV14 to TRBJ2-3, with 7 bases that match TRBD2. The CDR3 is 13 amino acids. The V gene's germline CDR1 is SGHDN and CDR2 FVKESK. The junction had 5 bases not matched to a gene; V was cut back by 3 bases and J by 8 bases. The CDR3 protein is CASSQPGGITQYF. DNA for the CDR3: TGTGCCAGCAGCCAGCCGGGGGGAATTACGCAGTATTTT.

The chain employs TRBV28 and TRBJ2-1; D remains ambiguous. Germline V gene data show CDR1 as MDHEN and CDR2 as SYDVKM. CDR3 length: 14 residues. Trimming shortened V by 7 bases and J by 2 bases, and 12 bases separated the two germline ends. This CDR3 reads CASTSGPTYNEQFF. The CDR3 coding sequence is TGTGCCAGCACCTCGGGTCCAACCTACAATGAGCAGTTCTTC. Full variable domain (missing parts from reference TRBV28 and TRBJ2-1): DVKVTQSSRYLVKRTGEKVFLECVQDMDHENMFWYRQDPGLGLRLIYFSYDVKMKEKGDIPEGYSVSREKKERFSLILESASTNQTSMYLCASTSGPTYNEQFFGPGTRLTVL.

The chain carries TRBV5-1 and TRBJ2-4; 7 nucleotides agree with TRBD2. J lost 0 bases, V lost 0 bases, and 6 bases had no gene match. Germline CDR1 is SGHRS and CDR2 is YFSETQ. This CDR3 is 17 amino acids long. CDR3 in DNA: TGCGCCAGCAGCTTGGCCACGGGAGGCGTAGCCAAAAACATTCAGTACTTC. Translating gives CASSLATGGVAKNIQYF.

The chain joins TRBV10-3 to TRBJ2-3; 13 nucleotides agree with TRBD2. The germline V gene has CDR1 ENHRY and CDR2 SYGVKD. CDR3 length equals 16 residues. V trimming: 7 bases; J trimming: 4 bases; junction bases outside the gene matches: 8. The CDR3: CAITRTSGSNPDTQYF. The CDR3 DNA is TGTGCCATCACACGGACTAGCGGGAGCAACCCAGATACGCAGTATTTT.

The chain has TRBV7-2 and TRBJ1-3, with TRBD1 identical over 8 bases. This CDR3 contains 17 residues. The V segment lost 3 bases and the J segment 0 bases; nucleotides outside the gene matches: 7. From germline, CDR1 is SGHTA and CDR2 FQGNSA. CDR3 sequence: CASSFSGTGGSGNTIYF. The CDR3, as DNA: TGTGCCAGCAGCTTCTCCGGGACAGGCGGCTCTGGAAACACCATATATTTT.

The chain links TRBV10-3 to TRBJ2-5; 7 bases are a match to TRBD1. CDR1 and CDR2 from the germline V gene are ENHRY and SYGVKD. The ends lost 0 bases at V and 5 bases at J; junction bases unmatched: 6. The CDR3 contains 15 residues. This chain's CDR3 is CAISESKGAGETQYF. CDR3 coding DNA: TGTGCCATCAGTGAGTCAAAGGGGGCGGGTGAGACCCAGTACTTC.

V and J are TRBV19 and TRBJ1-6; 7 positions agree with TRBD1. The germline gives CDR1 LNHDA, CDR2 SQIVND (reference sequence). There are 13 residues in the CDR3. The V gene end was trimmed by 9 bases and the J gene end by 7 bases; junction bases not matched to a gene: 6. CDR3 amino acids: CASSQGVNSPLHF. CDR3 DNA: TGTGCCAGCTCCCAGGGGGTAAATTCACCCCTCCACTTT.

The chain links TRBV5-6 to TRBJ2-1; D uncertain. CDR1 and CDR2 from the germline V gene are SGHDT and YYEEEE. V shed 1 base and J shed 0 bases, with 8 bases lying between them. The CDR3 runs 15 residues. The CDR3 is CASSLLQISYNEQFF. DNA for the CDR3: TGTGCCAGCAGCTTGTTACAGATCTCCTACAATGAGCAGTTCTTC. Full variable domain (remainder filled in from reference TRBV5-6 and TRBJ2-1): DAGVTQSPTHLIKTRGQQVTLRCSPKSGHDTVSWYQQALGQGPQFIFQYYEEEERQRGNFPDRFSGHQFPNYSSELNVNALLLGDSALYLCASSLLQISYNEQFFGPGTRLTVL.

The V and J genes are TRBV5-4 and TRBJ2-3, with 8 bases fitting TRBD1. CDR1 is SGHNT and CDR2 is YYREEE in the germline V gene (reference sequence). The CDR3 totals 15 residues. J lost 3 bases, V lost 1 base, and 4 bases had no gene match. CDR3 nucleotide sequence: TGTGCCAGCAGCTTGATGAGACAGGGGACAGATACGCAGTATTTT. Amino acid sequence: CASSLMRQGTDTQYF. The variable domain in full, with the rest retrieved from reference TRBV5-4 and TRBJ2-3, is ETGVTQSPTHLIKTRGQQVTLRCSSQSGHNTVSWYQQALGQGPQFIFQYYREEENGRGNFPPRFSGLQFPNYSSELNVNALELDDSALYLCASSLMRQGTDTQYFGPGTRLTVL.

The chain couples TRBV29-1 to TRBJ1-1; 9 nucleotides agree with TRBD1. V was pared by 0 bases and J by 5 bases, with 1 base of the junction left unmatched. The CDR3 is 13 amino acids. CDR1 and CDR2 from the germline V gene are SQVTM and ANQGSEA. The CDR3 DNA sequence: TGCAGCGTTGAAGAACAGGGGGCGACTGAAGCTTTCTTT. Translated, it gives CSVEEQGATEAFF.

This clone was counted only a few times. CDR3 nucleotide sequence: TGTGCCAGCAGTGCTAGTGGACAGGCCCTTTCACCCCTCCACTTT. Amino acid sequence: CASSASGQALSPLHF. The V call is TRBV6-4, the J call TRBJ1-6; TRBD1 aligns across 7 bases. The germline gives CDR1 MRHNA, CDR2 SNTAGT. The CDR3 contains 15 residues. V lost 4 bases to trimming and J lost 9 bases; unmatched junction nucleotides: 9.